These T cell receptor beta chains were read from a single sample in a study of control samples from healthy donors and cancer patients. Generated by immunoSEQ multiplex PCR, the TCRdb table keeps only in-frame clones and is missing some. The sample includes 150,000 to 200,000 clones, 90% to 95% of them seen just once. Sequencing was carried out using blood. These receptors all stem from a man aged 30 to 39 in good health. The CDR3 runs from the conserved cysteine through the conserved F or W. D genes are given only for firm matches. Only part of the rows carry a size: once, few, many, or a class if the clone is expanded.

abundance	len	j_gene	d_gene	v_gene	CDR3nt	CDR3aa
NA	15	TRBJ1-1	NA	TRBV10-1	TGCGCCAGCAGTGAGGGAAGGGACGGCAACACTGAAGCTTTCTTT	CASSEGRDGNTEAFF
NA	16	TRBJ2-3	TRBD2	TRBV7-6	TGTGCCAGCAGCTTAGCGCTGTCTAGCGGAACAGATACGCAGTATTTT	CASSLALSSGTDTQYF
once	15	TRBJ1-1	TRBD1	TRBV7-9	TGTGCCAGCAGCTCAACACAGGGGGCCGGCACTGAAGCTTTCTTT	CASSSTQGAGTEAFF
NA	12	TRBJ2-7	NA	TRBV6-5	TGTGCCAGCAGTCCACACCCAGGCGAGCAGTACTTC	CASSPHPGEQYF
NA	13	TRBJ2-1	TRBD1	TRBV9	TGTGCCAGCGGACAGGGGGTCTCCAATGAGCAGTTCTTC	CASGQGVSNEQFF
NA	15	TRBJ2-2	TRBD1	TRBV27	TGTGCCAGCAGTTTTGGACAGGGTCCCACCGGGGAGCTGTTTTTT	CASSFGQGPTGELFF
NA	16	TRBJ2-5	TRBD1	TRBV19	TGTGCCAGTAGTACCCGACAGGGGGAGATGGAAGAGACCCAGTACTTC	CASSTRQGEMEETQYF
once	11	TRBJ1-2	NA	TRBV30	TGTGCCTCCCGACGGGTCTATGGCTACACCTTC	CASRRVYGYTF
NA	14	TRBJ1-2	NA	TRBV2	TGTGCCAGCAGTGAATTGGGGGCTAGCTATGGCTACACCTTC	CASSELGASYGYTF
NA	15	TRBJ2-5	TRBD1	TRBV7-2	TGTGCCAGCAGCGAAAAGACAGGGCTCATGGAGACCCAGTACTTC	CASSEKTGLMETQYF
NA	15	TRBJ2-2	NA	TRBV9	TGTGCCAGCAGCCCCGATTGGGGGAACACCGGGGAGCTGTTTTTT	CASSPDWGNTGELFF
NA	15	TRBJ2-7	TRBD2	TRBV11-2	TGTGCCAGCAGCAAAATACTAGCGGGTTCAGGGGGGCAGTACTTC	CASSKILAGSGGQYF
NA	11	TRBJ2-3	NA	TRBV7-2	TGTGCCAGCAGCACATCAGATACGCAGTATTTT	CASSTSDTQYF
NA	13	TRBJ2-1	NA	TRBV12-3/TRBV12-4	TGTGCCACCAACCTCGAGGGGGGAAATGAGCAGTTCTTC	CATNLEGGNEQFF
once	12	TRBJ2-5	NA	TRBV5-1	TGCGCCAGCAGCTTGGGGCAAGAGACCCAGTACTTC	CASSLGQETQYF
NA	13	TRBJ1-5	NA	TRBV9	TGTGCCAGCAGCGTAGCGGGCAATCAGCCCCAGCATTTT	CASSVAGNQPQHF
NA	16	TRBJ2-1	TRBD2	TRBV6-5	TGTGCCAGCAGTTACGGCGGCGGGGGGGCTTACAATGAGCAGTTCTTC	CASSYGGGGAYNEQFF
NA	12	TRBJ1-1	NA	TRBV6-2/TRBV6-3	TGTGCCAGCAGTTACGGGCCAAATCGGGGTTTCTTT	CASSYGPNRGFF
NA	15	TRBJ1-4	TRBD1	TRBV5-1	TGCGCCAGCAGCTTGGCGGGACAGGGTGGTGAAAAACTGTTTTTT	CASSLAGQGGEKLFF
NA	17	TRBJ1-3	NA	TRBV24-1	TGTGCCACCAGTGATTCACAGGGATCCCGCTCTGGAAACACCATATATTTT	CATSDSQGSRSGNTIYF
once	18	TRBJ2-1	TRBD1	TRBV23-1	TGCGCCAGCAGTCACCCGACGCCCGACAGGGAGTCCTACAATGAGCAGTTCTTC	CASSHPTPDRESYNEQFF
NA	15	TRBJ2-1	NA	TRBV5-1	TGCGCCAGCAGCTTGGCCGATAGCGTCTACAATGAGCAGTTCTTC	CASSLADSVYNEQFF
once	14	TRBJ2-6	NA	TRBV2	TGTGCCAGCAGCGCGGTCACTGGGGCCAACGTCCTGACTTTC	CASSAVTGANVLTF
NA	17	TRBJ2-7	NA	TRBV4-2	TGTGCCAGCAGCCATTCTAGTACCCCCGACGCTAGCTACGAGCAGTACTTC	CASSHSSTPDASYEQYF
NA	12	TRBJ1-4	NA	TRBV6-5	TGTGCCAGCAGCCGGAGTAATGAAAAACTGTTTTTT	CASSRSNEKLFF
NA	15	TRBJ1-1	NA	TRBV5-8	TGTGCCAGCAGCGCGAGGGGGACGGGCGACACTGAAGCTTTCTTT	CASSARGTGDTEAFF
NA	15	TRBJ2-7	NA	TRBV5-4	TGTGCCAGCAGCTGGGGTCGGCAGGGACTCAACGAGCAGTACTTC	CASSWGRQGLNEQYF
once	17	TRBJ2-4	NA	TRBV7-9	TGTGCCAGCAGCTTAGTGGACAGAGAGATAGCCAAAAACATTCAGTACTTC	CASSLVDREIAKNIQYF
NA	13	TRBJ2-5	TRBD1	TRBV5-4	TGTGCCAGCAGCGAACAGGGGCGAGAGACCCAGTACTTC	CASSEQGRETQYF
NA	15	TRBJ2-5	TRBD2	TRBV28	TGTGCCAGCAGTGGACCGGGACTAGCGGGAGAGACCCAGTACTTC	CASSGPGLAGETQYF
NA	14	TRBJ1-2	NA	TRBV15	TGTGCCACCAGCAGAGATCGACAGGAATATGGCTACACCTTC	CATSRDRQEYGYTF